Listed below are T cell receptor beta chains from one sample, sequenced in a study of T cell changes during pregnancy in multiple sclerosis. Sequenced by immunoSEQ multiplex PCR; TCRdb stores in-frame clones only, minus some. The table lists 60,000 to 65,000 clones, about 92% of them singletons. The material was peripheral blood, obtained in the second trimester of pregnancy. These receptors originate from a female donor in good health, enrolled as a control in a pregnancy study. Each CDR3 is given with its conserved first and last residue. The D gene is left open where the match is weak. Size is stated for part of the rows, as once, few or many counts, or as a class when the clone is expanded.

abundance	d_gene	v_gene	j_gene	CDR3aa	CDR3nt
-	-	TRBV15	TRBJ2-1	CATSRGDTTYNEQFF	TGTGCCACCAGCAGGGGGGACACCACCTACAATGAGCAGTTCTTC
-	TRBD1	TRBV28	TRBJ2-7	CASTMTGAPNGEQYF	TGTGCCAGCACCATGACAGGGGCACCTAATGGCGAGCAGTACTTC
-	-	TRBV5-1	TRBJ2-3	CASSAQGNRGTDTQYF	TGCGCCAGCAGCGCTCAGGGGAACCGGGGCACAGATACGCAGTATTTT
-	TRBD1	TRBV19	TRBJ1-2	CASRTQGADGYTF	TGTGCCAGTAGGACTCAGGGGGCTGATGGCTACACCTTC
once	-	TRBV10-2	TRBJ1-4	CASRNPQISTNEKLFF	TGCGCCAGCAGGAACCCACAGATCTCAACTAATGAAAAACTGTTTTTT
-	TRBD2	TRBV10-3	TRBJ2-5	CAISPGLTSVETQYF	TGTGCCATCAGCCCGGGACTAACGAGTGTAGAGACCCAGTACTTC
-	-	TRBV9	TRBJ2-2	CASSVEATTRTGELFF	TGTGCCAGCAGCGTAGAGGCTACGACTAGGACCGGGGAGCTGTTTTTT
-	TRBD2	TRBV25-1	TRBJ2-1	CASSSSGVGNEQFF	TGTGCCAGCAGTTCTAGCGGAGTGGGGAATGAGCAGTTCTTC
-	-	TRBV2	TRBJ2-5	CASQSNEQETQYF	TGTGCCAGCCAATCCAATGAGCAAGAGACCCAGTACTTC
-	-	TRBV5-4	TRBJ1-1	CASSPGGRREAFF	TGTGCCAGCAGCCCGGGGGGACGGAGGGAAGCTTTCTTT
-	TRBD2	TRBV9	TRBJ2-3	CASSPGPRAGYVDTQYF	TGTGCCAGCAGCCCCGGGCCCCGAGCGGGGTACGTAGATACGCAGTATTTT
-	-	TRBV25-1	TRBJ1-1	CASSVETEAFF	TGTGCCAGCAGTGTCGAGACTGAAGCTTTCTTT
-	-	TRBV5-1	TRBJ2-1	CASSSTGYNEQFF	TGCGCCAGCAGCTCGACGGGTTACAATGAGCAGTTCTTC
-	TRBD2	TRBV29-1	TRBJ2-3	CSVKGLAGFTDTQYF	TGCAGCGTTAAAGGACTAGCGGGATTCACAGATACGCAGTATTTT
-	TRBD1	TRBV18	TRBJ1-4	CASSPPGTGSYATNEKLFF	TGTGCCAGCTCACCACCGGGGACAGGATCTTATGCAACTAATGAAAAACTGTTTTTT
-	-	TRBV27	TRBJ2-5	CASSSWGRQETQYF	TGTGCCAGCAGTTCCTGGGGGCGACAAGAGACCCAGTACTTC
-	-	TRBV28	TRBJ1-1	CASSLWGWEGRWEAFF	TGTGCCAGCAGTTTATGGGGCTGGGAGGGGCGCTGGGAAGCTTTCTTT
-	TRBD1	TRBV18	TRBJ2-3	CASSPRQLQGGDTQYF	TGTGCCAGCTCACCGCGCCAACTACAGGGGGGAGATACGCAGTATTTT
few	TRBD1	TRBV28	TRBJ1-4	CASSSPGQGREKLFF	TGTGCCAGCAGTTCACCGGGACAGGGTAGGGAAAAACTGTTTTTT
-	TRBD2	TRBV10-3	TRBJ2-7	CAITGGTIPGGEQYF	TGTGCCATCACGGGAGGAACCATTCCGGGGGGAGAGCAGTACTTC
few	-	TRBV28	TRBJ2-1	CASSASLWTPGSNEQFF	TGTGCCAGCAGCGCTTCCCTCTGGACGCCCGGGAGCAATGAGCAGTTCTTC
-	TRBD1	TRBV6-1	TRBJ1-1	CASSDGTANTEAFF	TGTGCCAGCAGTGATGGGACAGCGAACACTGAAGCTTTCTTT
-	TRBD2	TRBV4-1	TRBJ2-2	CASSPTSGRNTGELFF	TGCGCCAGCAGCCCGACTAGCGGGAGGAACACCGGGGAGCTGTTTTTT